This entry lists 29 T cell receptor beta chains sequenced from one sample in a study of cytomegalovirus exposure and HLA in healthy donors. The PCR was carried out with 60 Vbeta primers and 13 Jbeta primers. Repertoires were generated with immunoSEQ multiplex PCR, while TCRdb's copy carries only in-frame clones and drops some. The sample includes under 200,000 clones, roughly 82% seen only once; the top ten take roughly 0.5%. The material sequenced was PBMCs. The receptors here all came from a woman aged 50 to 65 in good health and CMV-seronegative.

This sequence joins TRBV14 and TRBJ2-6; TRBD1 might be the D (6 bases). V lost 4 bases to trimming and J lost 0 bases, with 13 bases between them. CDR3 length: 17 amino acids. The germline gives CDR1 SGHDN, CDR2 FVKESK. The CDR3 loop reads CASSRRTDSSGANVLTF. The CDR3 nucleotides read TGTGCCAGCAGCCGAAGGACAGATAGCTCTGGGGCCAACGTCCTGACTTTC. Looking up the rest from reference TRBV14 and TRBJ2-6 gives the full variable domain: EAGVTQFPSHSVIEKGQTVTLRCDPISGHDNLYWYRRVMGKEIKFLLHFVKESKQDESGMPNNRFLAERTGGTYSTLKVQPAELEDSGVYFCASSRRTDSSGANVLTFGAGSRLTVL.

The chain combines TRBV28 with TRBJ1-2; 7 bases agree with TRBD1. Germline values: CDR1 MDHEN, CDR2 SYDVKM. J lost 3 bases, V lost 7 bases, and 8 bases had no gene match. The CDR3 length is 14 residues. The CDR3 is CASTTSTGDYGYTF. The CDR3 DNA follows: TGTGCCAGCACCACCTCCACAGGGGACTATGGCTACACCTTC.

The chain employs TRBV7-9 and TRBJ2-1, with a tentative D call TRBD2 (5 bases). CDR3 length: 17 residues. The germline V gene has CDR1 SEHNR and CDR2 FQNEAQ (reference sequence). The V and J ends lost 0 bases and 4 bases respectively, with 16 bases between them. The CDR3, as DNA: TGTGCCAGCAGCTTAGCATCGCGGGCACGGATTTACAATGAGCAGTTCTTC. Amino acids: CASSLASRARIYNEQFF.

V and J are TRBV6-1 and TRBJ1-5, with D maybe TRBD1 (5 bases). Germline CDR1 reads MNHNS; CDR2 reads SASEGT. This CDR3 is built from 13 residues. V lost 5 bases to trimming and J lost 4 bases, with 9 bases between them. CDR3 DNA sequence: TGTGCCAGCAGTTTACAGGTGAATCAGCCCCAGCATTTT. Amino acids: CASSLQVNQPQHF.

The chain employs TRBV7-8 and TRBJ1-1; D is unresolved. Trimming removed 4 bases from V and 5 bases from J, with 11 bases in between. Germline V gene lookup returns CDR1 SGHVS and CDR2 FQNEAQ. The CDR3 extends over 13 amino acids. Here the CDR3 reads CASSWARETEAFF. The CDR3 bases are TGTGCCAGCAGCTGGGCTAGGGAGACTGAAGCTTTCTTT.

This chain connects TRBV5-1 to TRBJ2-2; 8 nucleotides agree with TRBD2. Looked up from germline, CDR1 is SGHRS and CDR2 is YFSETQ. The V segment lost 2 bases and the J segment 3 bases; nucleotides outside the gene matches: 9. This CDR3 has 17 amino acids. CDR3 DNA sequence: TGCGCCAGCAGCTTCTCCGCCGGGACTAGTGACACCGGGGAGCTGTTTTTT. It encodes CASSFSAGTSDTGELFF.

The chain recombines TRBV7-2 with TRBJ1-3, with 7 bases fitting TRBD1. The CDR3 length is 17 residues. After removal of 2 bases from V and 0 bases from J, the junction contained 7 bases not matched to a gene. Germline lookup yields CDR1 SGHTA and CDR2 FQGNSA. The CDR3 DNA follows: TGTGCCAGCAGCTTATGGGGACAGACGACCTCTGGAAACACCATATATTTT. Its translation: CASSLWGQTTSGNTIYF. The full variable domain, its missing parts supplied by reference TRBV7-2 and TRBJ1-3, is GAGVSQSPSNKVTEKGKDVELRCDPISGHTALYWYRQSLGQGLEFLIYFQGNSAPDKSGLPSDRFSAERTGGSVSTLTIQRTQQEDSAVYLCASSLWGQTTSGNTIYFGEGSWLTVV.

Details on this clone: Relative to the germline gene, one junction end is altered; a read error may explain this. The rearrangement joins TRBV6-5 to TRBJ1-2, with 7 bases matching TRBD1. The CDR3 is 11 amino acids. Looked up from germline, CDR1 is MNHEY and CDR2 is SVGAGI. The CDR3: CASSYGQVIVF. The DNA for the CDR3 is TGTGCCAGCAGTTACGGACAGGTTATTGTGTTC.

V usage is TRBV9 and J usage is TRBJ1-2; D gene uncertain. CDR3 length: 13 residues. The V and J ends lost 2 bases and 7 bases respectively, with 12 bases between them. The V gene's germline CDR1 is SGDLS and CDR2 YYNGEE. The CDR3 DNA reads TGTGCCAGCAGCGTCCTGGAGGGTGTTGGCTACACCTTC. Its translation is CASSVLEGVGYTF.

The CDR3 loop reads CASSLREGSGGLETQYF. The CDR3 DNA is TGTGCCAGCAGCCTAAGGGAAGGTAGCGGGGGTTTAGAGACCCAGTACTTC. The V and J genes are TRBV4-2 and TRBJ2-5; 9 bases fit TRBD2. Germline trimming cut 4 bases from V and 4 bases from J; bases unmatched to any gene: 13. CDR1 is LGHNA and CDR2 is YNFKEQ in the germline V gene. CDR3 length: 17 residues.

The V and J genes are TRBV7-6 and TRBJ2-7; the match to TRBD1 covers 8 bases. This CDR3 contains 18 residues. In germline, CDR1 is SGHVS, CDR2 FNYEAQ. J lost 0 bases, V lost 1 base, and 11 bases had no gene match. CDR3 sequence (DNA): TGTGCCAGCAGCTTAGGAGGTGCCGGACAGGGAAGCTCCTACGAGCAGTACTTC. Its protein is CASSLGGAGQGSSYEQYF.

The sample holds one count of this clone. The V gene is TRBV4-2, the J gene TRBJ1-2; 7 nucleotides line up with TRBD1. The germline gives CDR1 LGHNA, CDR2 YNFKEQ. With 2 bases clipped from V and 3 bases from J, the junction kept 6 bases outside the gene matches. The CDR3 contains 15 residues. CDR3 nucleotide sequence: TGTGCCAGCAGCCAATCCCCGACAGGGTACTATGGCTACACCTTC. Residues: CASSQSPTGYYGYTF.

V usage is TRBV9 and J usage is TRBJ1-6, with TRBD1 matching over 7 bases. This CDR3 has 14 residues. With 1 base clipped from V and 9 bases from J, the junction kept 4 bases outside the gene matches. Per the germline V gene, CDR1 is SGDLS and CDR2 is YYNGEE. This CDR3 is CASSVTGTVSPLHF. The CDR3 region has the DNA TGTGCCAGCAGCGTAACCGGGACAGTTTCACCCCTCCACTTT.

The rearrangement joins TRBV10-3 to TRBJ2-1; TRBD1 matches 8 bases. Germline V gene lookup returns CDR1 ENHRY and CDR2 SYGVKD. V trimming: 2 bases; J trimming: 2 bases; junction bases outside the gene matches: 2. This CDR3 spans 15 amino acids. The CDR3 spells CAISETDRAYNEQFF. The CDR3 coding sequence is TGTGCCATCAGTGAGACGGACAGGGCCTACAATGAGCAGTTCTTC.

This clone was found once. The chain is built from TRBV2 and TRBJ2-7, with D tentatively TRBD1 (6 bases). V was shortened by 6 bases and J by 7 bases, with 7 bases between the two germline ends. The CDR3 runs 10 residues. The germline gives CDR1 SNHLY, CDR2 FYNNEI. CDR3 bases: TGTGCCAGCAGGAGGGGGGAGCAGTACTTC. As protein: CASRRGEQYF.

The rearrangement uses TRBV7-6 and TRBJ1-1; D is uncertain. V was pared by 2 bases and J by 4 bases, with 11 bases between. Looked up from germline, CDR1 is SGHVS and CDR2 is FNYEAQ. The CDR3 is 14 amino acids. CDR3 amino acids: CASSLLPRGTEAFF. CDR3 DNA: TGTGCCAGCAGCTTACTCCCCCGCGGCACTGAAGCTTTCTTT. The complete variable domain, with remaining parts taken from reference TRBV7-6 and TRBJ1-1, reads GAGVSQSPRYKVTKRGQDVALRCDPISGHVSLYWYRQALGQGPEFLTYFNYEAQQDKSGLPNDRFSAERPEGSISTLTIQRTEQRDSAMYRCASSLLPRGTEAFFGQGTRLTVV.

The rearrangement links TRBV4-3 to TRBJ1-2; no firm D call. The CDR3 is 15 residues long. In germline, CDR1 is LGHNA, CDR2 YSLEER. V shed 1 base and J shed 5 bases, with 14 bases lying between them. As DNA, the CDR3 is TGCGCCAGCAGCCAAGCCGCGGGGAACGCATATGGCTACACCTTC. It yields the protein CASSQAAGNAYGYTF.

About this clone: A read error may account for a junction end that differs from germline. This rearrangement joins TRBV5-6 to TRBJ1-1; D is perhaps TRBD1 (5 bases). The CDR3 extends over 17 amino acids. Germline V lookup: CDR1 SGHDT, CDR2 YYEEEE. Written as DNA, the CDR3 is TGTGCCGGCAGCTTCTACAGCACCAGGGTGAAGAACACTGAAGCTTTCTTT. It codes for CAGSFYSTRVKNTEAFF.

The rearrangement joins TRBV7-9 to TRBJ2-5; 7 bases line up with TRBD2. Germline V CDR1 and CDR2: SEHNR, FQNEAQ (reference sequence). Trimming cost V 7 bases and J 3 bases; bases outside gene matches: 20. This CDR3 spans 18 amino acids. The CDR3 region is CASKPKGSQSSGKETQYF. The CDR3, as DNA: TGTGCCAGCAAGCCAAAAGGATCCCAGTCTAGCGGTAAAGAGACCCAGTACTTC.

This chain uses TRBV11-2 with TRBJ2-7; no clear D. The ends were cut back, 1 base at V and 2 bases at J, with 9 bases in the middle. The CDR3 loop spans 14 amino acids. CDR1 is SGHAT and CDR2 is FQNNGV in the germline V gene. The CDR3 region is CASSLVNEAYEQYF. The CDR3 nucleotides read TGTGCCAGCAGCTTAGTGAACGAGGCCTACGAGCAGTACTTC.

This clone was counted a single time. The chain recombines TRBV11-2 with TRBJ1-2; D is ambiguous. CDR3 length: 15 amino acids. Germline CDR1 and CDR2: SGHAT and FQNNGV. The V gene lost 3 bases and the J gene lost 8 bases, with 19 bases spanning the gap. The chain's CDR3 is CASSFSETGNEGYTF. DNA of the CDR3: TGTGCCAGCAGCTTTTCCGAGACGGGAAATGAAGGCTACACCTTC.

CDR3 in amino acids: CAWSRWSSGSQSYEQYF. The CDR3 DNA is TGTGCCTGGTCCCGGTGGTCTAGCGGGTCCCAATCCTACGAGCAGTACTTC. The V and J genes are TRBV30 and TRBJ2-7, with TRBD2 matching over 8 bases. There are 17 residues in the CDR3. Germline-derived CDR1 and CDR2 are GTSNPN and SVGIG (reference sequence). V was clipped by 5 bases and J by 1 base; unmatched bases: 16. Full variable domain (rest looked up from reference TRBV30 and TRBJ2-7): SQTIHQWPATLVQPVGSPLSLECTVEGTSNPNLYWYRQAAGRGLQLLFYSVGIGQISSEVPQNLSASRPQDRQFILSSKKLLLSDSGFYLCAWSRWSSGSQSYEQYFGPGTRLTVT.

The rearrangement joins TRBV30 to TRBJ1-1; D is unresolved. Trimming removed 0 bases from V and 4 bases from J, with 6 bases in between. There are 12 residues in the CDR3. CDR1 and CDR2 (germline): GTSNPN, SVGIG (reference sequence). This CDR3 reads CAWSVHGTEAFF. The CDR3 region has the DNA TGTGCCTGGAGTGTCCACGGCACTGAAGCTTTCTTT.

The chain employs TRBV28 and TRBJ2-5; TRBD2 agrees at 15 bases. The V segment lost 2 bases and the J segment 4 bases; nucleotides outside the gene matches: 14. Per germline, CDR1 MDHEN and CDR2 SYDVKM. This CDR3 has 20 amino acids. The CDR3 spells CASSLIYILGLAGGRETQYF. The CDR3 coding sequence is TGTGCCAGCAGTTTAATCTATATCCTCGGACTAGCGGGGGGGCGAGAGACCCAGTACTTC.

The chain recombines TRBV10-3 with TRBJ1-1, with D hard to call. V was cut by 0 bases and J by 12 bases, with 20 bases left in between. CDR3 length: 15 amino acids. The V gene's germline CDR1 is ENHRY and CDR2 SYGVKD. CDR3 nucleotide sequence: TGTGCCATCAGTGAGTCTGAAGAGTCGGCGTCTAGATCTTTCTTT. Its translation is CAISESEESASRSFF.

Comments on this clone: Different DNA sequences within this sample yield the same CDR3. CDR3 DNA: TGTGCCAGCAGCGTGACAGGGGGGAACACTGAAGCTTTCTTT. Translated, it gives CASSVTGGNTEAFF. V gene TRBV9 combines with J gene TRBJ1-1, with TRBD1 matching 9 bases. Trimming removed 2 bases from V and 1 base from J; junction bases left unmatched: 0. Germline CDR1 reads SGDLS; CDR2 reads YYNGEE. The CDR3 is 14 amino acids. Full variable domain (missing parts from reference TRBV9 and TRBJ1-1): DSGVTQTPKHLITATGQRVTLRCSPRSGDLSVYWYQQSLDQGLQFLIQYYNGEERAKGNILERFSAQQFPDLHSELNLSSLELGDSALYFCASSVTGGNTEAFFGQGTRLTVV.

The chain recombines TRBV5-1 with TRBJ1-2; 12 bases fit TRBD1. CDR1 is SGHRS and CDR2 is YFSETQ in the germline V gene. The CDR3 runs to 16 residues. Trimming removed 2 bases from V and 4 bases from J; junction bases left unmatched: 6. The CDR3 is CASSLGGTGGGYGYTF. The CDR3 bases are TGCGCCAGCAGCTTAGGCGGGACAGGGGGCGGCTATGGCTACACCTTC. The full variable domain, its missing parts supplied by reference TRBV5-1 and TRBJ1-2, is KAGVTQTPRYLIKTRGQQVTLSCSPISGHRSVSWYQQTPGQGLQFLFEYFSETQRNKGNFPGRFSGRQFSNSRSEMNVSTLELGDSALYLCASSLGGTGGGYGYTFGSGTRLTVV.

The chain carries TRBV13 and TRBJ1-1, with TRBD1 identical over 7 bases. From germline, CDR1 is PRHDT and CDR2 FYEKMQ (reference sequence). The CDR3 spans 14 residues. Trimming removed 5 bases from V and 3 bases from J; junction bases left unmatched: 6. CDR3 DNA sequence: TGTGCCAGCAGCCCAGGGGGATGGGACACTGAAGCTTTCTTT. Amino acids: CASSPGGWDTEAFF.

Worth noting for this clone: This sample also contains other DNA sequences that code for the same CDR3. DNA of the CDR3: TGTGCCAGCAGTCGTTCTACAGGGGGCAAAGCAGATACGCAGTATTTT. As protein: CASSRSTGGKADTQYF. The rearrangement joins TRBV28 to TRBJ2-3; 9 nucleotides match TRBD1. Germline V lookup: CDR1 MDHEN, CDR2 SYDVKM. The CDR3 sequence is 16 residues long. V was clipped by 5 bases and J by 4 bases; unmatched bases: 10.